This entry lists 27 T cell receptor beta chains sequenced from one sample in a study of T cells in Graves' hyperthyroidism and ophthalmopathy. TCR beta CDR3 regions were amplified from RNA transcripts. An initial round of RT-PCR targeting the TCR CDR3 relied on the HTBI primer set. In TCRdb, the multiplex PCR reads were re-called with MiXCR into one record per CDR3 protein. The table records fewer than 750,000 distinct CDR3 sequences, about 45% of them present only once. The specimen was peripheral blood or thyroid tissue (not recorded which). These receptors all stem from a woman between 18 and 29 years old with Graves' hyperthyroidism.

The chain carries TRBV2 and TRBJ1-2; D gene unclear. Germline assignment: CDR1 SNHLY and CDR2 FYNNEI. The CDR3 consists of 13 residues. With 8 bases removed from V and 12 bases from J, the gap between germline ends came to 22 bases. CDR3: CASSPSYAAGNTF. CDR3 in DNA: TGTGCCAGCTCACCATCCTACGCAGCGGGCAACACCTTC.

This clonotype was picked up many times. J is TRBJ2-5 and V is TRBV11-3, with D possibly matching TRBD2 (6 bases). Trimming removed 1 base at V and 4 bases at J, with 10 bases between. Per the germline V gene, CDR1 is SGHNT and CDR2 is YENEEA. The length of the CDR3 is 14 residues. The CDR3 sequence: CASSLAGDVETQYF. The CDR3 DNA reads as TGTGCCAGCAGCTTAGCGGGGGATGTAGAGACCCAGTACTTC.

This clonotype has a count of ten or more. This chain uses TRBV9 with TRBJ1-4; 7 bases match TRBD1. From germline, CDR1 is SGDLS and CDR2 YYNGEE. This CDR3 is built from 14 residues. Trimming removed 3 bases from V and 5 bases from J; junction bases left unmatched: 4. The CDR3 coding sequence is TGTGCCAGCAGCGGGGGACAGTCCAATGAAAAACTGTTTTTT. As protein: CASSGGQSNEKLFF. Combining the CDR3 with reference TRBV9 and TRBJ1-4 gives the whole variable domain DSGVTQTPKHLITATGQRVTLRCSPRSGDLSVYWYQQSLDQGLQFLIQYYNGEERAKGNILERFSAQQFPDLHSELNLSSLELGDSALYFCASSGGQSNEKLFFGSGTQLSVL.

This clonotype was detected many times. CDR3 loop: CASSQDWGGSPLHF. The CDR3 DNA sequence: TGTGCCAGCAGCCAAGATTGGGGGGGTTCACCCCTCCACTTT. This chain links TRBV3-1 with TRBJ1-6; D might be TRBD1 (5 bases). The CDR3 runs 14 residues. Germline values: CDR1 LGHDT, CDR2 YNNKEL (reference sequence). V lost 0 bases to trimming and J lost 9 bases, with 9 bases between them.

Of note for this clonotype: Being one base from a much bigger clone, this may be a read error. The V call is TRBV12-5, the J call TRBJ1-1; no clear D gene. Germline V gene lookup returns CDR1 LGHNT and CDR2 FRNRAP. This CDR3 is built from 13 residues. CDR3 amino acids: CASGLGSNTEALF. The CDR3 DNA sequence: TGTGCTAGTGGTTTGGGATCCAACACTGAAGCTCTCTTT.

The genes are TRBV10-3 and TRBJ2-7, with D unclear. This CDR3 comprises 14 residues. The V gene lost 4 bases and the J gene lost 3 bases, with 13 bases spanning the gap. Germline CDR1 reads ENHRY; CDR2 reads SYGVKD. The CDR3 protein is CAISGPDTYYEQYF. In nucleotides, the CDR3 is TGTGCCATCAGTGGCCCTGACACATACTACGAGCAGTACTTC.

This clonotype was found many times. The CDR3 DNA is TGTGCCAGCAGAGAGCGGGAGGGCAGTACCGGGGAGCTGTTTTTT. Protein sequence: CASREREGSTGELFF. The chain joins TRBV2 to TRBJ2-2; 10 bases match TRBD2. Trimming cost V 6 bases and J 5 bases; bases outside gene matches: 6. The CDR3 extends over 15 amino acids. Germline lookup yields CDR1 SNHLY and CDR2 FYNNEI.

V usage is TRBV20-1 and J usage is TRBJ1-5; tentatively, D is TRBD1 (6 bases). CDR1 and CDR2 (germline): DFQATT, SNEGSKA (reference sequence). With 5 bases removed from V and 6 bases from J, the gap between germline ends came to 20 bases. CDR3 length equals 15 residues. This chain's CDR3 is CSAVNTRGGFQPQHF. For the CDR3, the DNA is TGCAGTGCTGTAAACACCAGGGGAGGTTTTCAGCCCCAGCATTTT.

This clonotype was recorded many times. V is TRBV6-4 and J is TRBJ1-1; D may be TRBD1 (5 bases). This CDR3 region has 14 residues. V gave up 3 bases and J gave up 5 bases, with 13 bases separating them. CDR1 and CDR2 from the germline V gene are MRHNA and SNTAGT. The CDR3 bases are TGTGCCAGCAGTGAGATCCCAGGGAGGACTGAAGCTTTCTTT. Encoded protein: CASSEIPGRTEAFF.

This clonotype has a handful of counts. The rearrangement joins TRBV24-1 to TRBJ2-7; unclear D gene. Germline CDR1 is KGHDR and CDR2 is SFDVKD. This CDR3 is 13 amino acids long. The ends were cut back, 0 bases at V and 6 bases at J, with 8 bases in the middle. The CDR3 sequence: CATSDLAGIEQYF. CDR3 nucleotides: TGTGCCACCAGTGATTTGGCCGGAATCGAGCAGTACTTC.

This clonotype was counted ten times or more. The CDR3 region is CASSFWGMNTGELFF. CDR3 nucleotide sequence: TGTGCCAGCAGTTTCTGGGGGATGAACACCGGGGAGCTGTTTTTT. J is TRBJ2-2 and V is TRBV12-3 or TRBV12-4, with D perhaps being TRBD1 or TRBD2 (5 bases each). This CDR3 comprises 15 residues. The V end was cut by 3 bases, the J end by 1 base, with 9 bases between.

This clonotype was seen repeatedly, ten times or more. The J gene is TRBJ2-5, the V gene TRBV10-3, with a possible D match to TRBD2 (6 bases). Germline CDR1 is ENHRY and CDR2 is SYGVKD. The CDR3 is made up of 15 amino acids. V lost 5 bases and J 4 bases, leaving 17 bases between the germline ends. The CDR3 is CAISSGTSCVETQYF. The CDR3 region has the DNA TGTGCCATCAGTTCCGGGACTTCGTGTGTAGAGACCCAGTACTTC.

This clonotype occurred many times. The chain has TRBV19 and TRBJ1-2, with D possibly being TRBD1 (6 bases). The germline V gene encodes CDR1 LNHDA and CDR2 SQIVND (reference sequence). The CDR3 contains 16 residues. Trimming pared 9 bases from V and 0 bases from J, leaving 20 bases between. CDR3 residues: CASATPQDSSNYGYTF. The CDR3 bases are TGTGCCAGCGCAACGCCGCAGGACAGCTCTAACTATGGCTACACCTTC.

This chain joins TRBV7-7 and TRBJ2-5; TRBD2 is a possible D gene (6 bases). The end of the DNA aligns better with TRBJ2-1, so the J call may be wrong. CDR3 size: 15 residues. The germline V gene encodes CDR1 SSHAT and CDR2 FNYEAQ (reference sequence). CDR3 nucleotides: TGTGCCAGCAGCTTAGAATTGGGACTGTACAATGAGCAGTTCTTC. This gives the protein CASSLELGLYNEQFF.

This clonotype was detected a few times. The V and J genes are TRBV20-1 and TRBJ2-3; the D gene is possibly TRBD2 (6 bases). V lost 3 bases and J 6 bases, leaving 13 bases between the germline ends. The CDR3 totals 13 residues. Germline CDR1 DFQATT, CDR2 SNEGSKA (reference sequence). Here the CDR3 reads CSASIGRMDTQYF. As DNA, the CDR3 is TGCAGTGCTAGTATCGGGAGAATGGATACGCAGTATTTT.

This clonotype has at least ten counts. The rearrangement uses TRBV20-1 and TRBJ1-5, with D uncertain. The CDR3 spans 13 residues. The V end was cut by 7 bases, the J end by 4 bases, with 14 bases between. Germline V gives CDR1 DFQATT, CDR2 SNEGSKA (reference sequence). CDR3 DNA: TGCAGTGGGGTCGGATCCCCTAATCAGCCCCAGCATTTT. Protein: CSGVGSPNQPQHF.

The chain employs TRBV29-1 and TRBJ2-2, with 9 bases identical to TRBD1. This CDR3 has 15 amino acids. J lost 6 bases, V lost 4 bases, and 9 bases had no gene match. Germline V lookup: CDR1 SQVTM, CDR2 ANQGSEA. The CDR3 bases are TGCAGCGTTGCCTCGGGACAGGGTCAGGCCGGGGAGCTGTTTTTT. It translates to CSVASGQGQAGELFF.

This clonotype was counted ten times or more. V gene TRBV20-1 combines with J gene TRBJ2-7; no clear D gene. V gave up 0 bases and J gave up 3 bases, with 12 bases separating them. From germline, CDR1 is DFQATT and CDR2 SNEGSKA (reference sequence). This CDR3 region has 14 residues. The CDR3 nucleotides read TGCAGTGCTAGAGATCGAAGGGTCTTCTACGAGCAGTACTTC. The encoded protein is CSARDRRVFYEQYF.

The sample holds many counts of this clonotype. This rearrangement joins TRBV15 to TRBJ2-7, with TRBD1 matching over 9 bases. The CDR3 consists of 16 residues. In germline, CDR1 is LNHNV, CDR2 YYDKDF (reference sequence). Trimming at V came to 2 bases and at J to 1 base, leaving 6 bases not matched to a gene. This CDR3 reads CATSRNRGQRSYEQYF. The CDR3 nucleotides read TGTGCCACCAGCAGAAACAGGGGGCAGAGGTCCTACGAGCAGTACTTC. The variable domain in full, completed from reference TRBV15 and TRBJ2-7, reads DAMVIQNPRYQVTQFGKPVTLSCSQTLNHNVMYWYQQKSSQAPKLLFHYYDKDFNNEADTPDNFQSRRPNTSFCFLDIRSPGLGDTAMYLCATSRNRGQRSYEQYFGPGTRLTVT.

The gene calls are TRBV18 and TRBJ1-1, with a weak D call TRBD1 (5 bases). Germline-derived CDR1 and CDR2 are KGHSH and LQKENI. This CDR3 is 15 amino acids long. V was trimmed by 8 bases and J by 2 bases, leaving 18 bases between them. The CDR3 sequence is CASPPRLTENTEAFF. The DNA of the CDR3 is TGTGCCAGCCCTCCTCGCCTGACAGAAAACACTGAAGCTTTCTTT.

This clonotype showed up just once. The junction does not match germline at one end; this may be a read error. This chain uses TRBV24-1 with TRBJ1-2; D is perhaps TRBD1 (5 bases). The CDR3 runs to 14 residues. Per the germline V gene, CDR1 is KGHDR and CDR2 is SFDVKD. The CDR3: CATSDTQDNYGHTF. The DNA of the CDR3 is TGTGCCACCAGTGACACACAGGATAACTATGGCCACACCTTC.

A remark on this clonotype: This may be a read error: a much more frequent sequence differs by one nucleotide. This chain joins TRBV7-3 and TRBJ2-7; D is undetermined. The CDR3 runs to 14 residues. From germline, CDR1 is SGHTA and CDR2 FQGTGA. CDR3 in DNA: TGTGTCAGCAGCTTCTCTCGCGGAAACTACGAGCAGTACTTC. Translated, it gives CVSSFSRGNYEQYF. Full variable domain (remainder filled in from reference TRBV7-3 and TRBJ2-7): GAGVSQTPSNKVTEKGKYVELRCDPISGHTALYWYRQSLGQGPEFLIYFQGTGAADDSGLPNDRFFAVRPEGSVSTLKIQRTERGDSAVYLCVSSFSRGNYEQYFGPGTRLTVT.

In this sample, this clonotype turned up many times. The DNA for the CDR3 is TGTGCCAGCAGTGAATGGGGGGAGACCCAGTACTTC. As protein: CASSEWGETQYF. The chain combines TRBV2 with TRBJ2-5; D assignment may be TRBD1 or TRBD2 (5 bases each). Trimming shortened V by 2 bases and J by 5 bases, and 6 bases separated the two germline ends. CDR1 and CDR2 from the germline V gene are SNHLY and FYNNEI. The CDR3 contains 12 residues.

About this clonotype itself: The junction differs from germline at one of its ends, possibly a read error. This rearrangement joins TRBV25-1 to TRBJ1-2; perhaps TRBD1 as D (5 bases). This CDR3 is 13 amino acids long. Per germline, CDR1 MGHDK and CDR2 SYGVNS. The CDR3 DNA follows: TGTGCCGGCAGTAAGCAGGGCGACTATGGCTACACCTTC. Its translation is CAGSKQGDYGYTF.

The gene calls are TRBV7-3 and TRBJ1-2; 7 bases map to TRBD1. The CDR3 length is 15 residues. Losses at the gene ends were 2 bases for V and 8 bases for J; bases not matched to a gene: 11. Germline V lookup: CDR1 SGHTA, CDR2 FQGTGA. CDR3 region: CASSLDRVSPVGYTF. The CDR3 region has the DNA TGTGCCAGCAGCTTAGACAGGGTGAGCCCTGTCGGCTACACCTTC.

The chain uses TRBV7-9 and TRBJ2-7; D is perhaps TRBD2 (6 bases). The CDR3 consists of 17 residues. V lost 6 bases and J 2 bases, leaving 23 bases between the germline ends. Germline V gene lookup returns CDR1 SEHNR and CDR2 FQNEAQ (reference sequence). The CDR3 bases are TGTGCCAGCAGTGGCCCGGGAGTTGAGCCTTCCACCTACGAGCAGTACTTC. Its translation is CASSGPGVEPSTYEQYF.

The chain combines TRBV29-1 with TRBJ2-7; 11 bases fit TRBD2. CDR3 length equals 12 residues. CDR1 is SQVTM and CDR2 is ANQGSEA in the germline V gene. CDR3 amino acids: CSGGLAGYEQYF. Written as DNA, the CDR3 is TGCTCCGGCGGACTAGCGGGCTACGAGCAGTACTTC.